The 17 T cell receptor beta chains listed next were all sequenced from one sample in a study of blood T cell repertoires in COVID-19. Profiling relied on immunoSEQ multiplex PCR, and the TCRdb table lists in-frame clones only, not all of them. The sample holds around 150,000 clones, approximately 84% seen once. The sequencing input was PBMCs or T cells enriched from blood (not recorded which). The source of these receptors is a woman aged 45-65 years with acute COVID-19.

The chain joins TRBV4-1 to TRBJ2-7; TRBD1 is a possible D gene (6 bases). V lost 0 bases and J lost 4, with 16 bases in between. The CDR3 loop spans 16 amino acids. Per the germline V gene, CDR1 is MGHRA and CDR2 is YSYEKL. The CDR3 DNA reads TGCGCCAGCAGCCAAGAAAAGGGCAGGGGCATTTACGAGCAGTACTTC. The encoded protein is CASSQEKGRGIYEQYF.

The rearrangement uses TRBV6-5 and TRBJ2-6; 7 nucleotides align to TRBD1. CDR3 size: 15 residues. The V gene end was trimmed by 5 bases and the J gene end by 4 bases; junction bases not matched to a gene: 5. Per the germline V gene, CDR1 is MNHEY and CDR2 is SVGAGI. The CDR3 sequence is CASSNRGTGANVLTF. The CDR3 coding sequence is TGTGCCAGCAGTAACAGGGGTACAGGGGCCAACGTCCTGACTTTC.

The CDR3 spells CASKPRGGYTSGYTF. DNA of the CDR3: TGTGCCAGTAAACCCCGGGGAGGTTATACGTCTGGCTACACCTTC. The V gene is TRBV19, the J gene TRBJ1-2; D is unresolved. CDR3 length: 15 residues. The V end lost 7 bases, the J end lost 7 bases, and 22 bases lay between the germline ends. Germline CDR1 is LNHDA and CDR2 is SQIVND (reference sequence).

This chain uses TRBV5-4 with TRBJ1-2, with D unclear. The length of the CDR3 is 13 residues. Germline V gene sequence: CDR1 SGHNT, CDR2 YYREEE (reference sequence). Trimming removed 5 bases from V and 5 bases from J, with 13 bases in between. The CDR3 protein is CASSFDMRYGYTF. In DNA form, the CDR3 reads TGTGCCAGCAGTTTCGACATGCGATATGGCTACACCTTC.

V gene TRBV27 combines with J gene TRBJ2-7; TRBD2 is a possible D gene (6 bases). In germline, CDR1 is MNHEY, CDR2 SMNVEV (reference sequence). The length of the CDR3 is 14 residues. V lost 3 bases, J lost 4 bases, and 13 bases lay in between. The CDR3 nucleotides read TGTGCCAGCAGTTTTTTCCAGGGAGGTTACGAGCAGTACTTC. This gives the protein CASSFFQGGYEQYF.

V and J are TRBV7-2 and TRBJ2-3, with D uncertain. Germline CDR1 and CDR2: SGHTA and FQGNSA. The V end was cut by 5 bases, the J end by 4 bases, with 10 bases between. The CDR3 spans 13 residues. The CDR3 nucleotides read TGTGCCAGCAGCATACCTCCAGCAGATACGCAGTATTTT. Its protein product is CASSIPPADTQYF.

Only a few counts were recorded for this clone. Here the CDR3 reads CASSPSSGSTEAFF. The CDR3, as DNA: TGTGCCAGCAGCCCCTCCTCGGGGAGCACTGAAGCTTTCTTT. This chain connects TRBV3-1 (or the pseudogene TRBV3-2) to TRBJ1-1, with D hard to call. V lost 4 bases and J 4 bases, leaving 13 bases between the germline ends. This CDR3 is 14 amino acids long. Germline V CDR1 and CDR2: LGHDT, YNNKEL (reference sequence).

This rearrangement joins TRBV7-2 to TRBJ2-2, with D possibly being TRBD1 (5 bases). Per the germline V gene, CDR1 is SGHTA and CDR2 is FQGNSA. V lost 2 bases, J lost 4 bases, and 8 bases lay in between. CDR3 length equals 14 residues. The CDR3 nucleotides are TGTGCCAGCAGCTTACAGGGTTTCACCGGGGAGCTGTTTTTT. Translating gives CASSLQGFTGELFF.

V gene TRBV7-2 combines with J gene TRBJ2-2; D call uncertain. The length of the CDR3 is 14 residues. V was trimmed by 7 bases and J by 1 base, leaving 10 bases between them. Germline CDR1 reads SGHTA; CDR2 reads FQGNSA. As DNA, the CDR3 is TGTGCCAGCAACCTAGGCAGGAACACCGGGGAGCTGTTTTTT. It translates to CASNLGRNTGELFF.

The rearrangement uses TRBV13 and TRBJ2-7, with a tentative D call TRBD2 (6 bases). The ends were cut back, 2 bases at V and 1 base at J, with 18 bases in the middle. This CDR3 is 17 amino acids long. CDR1 and CDR2 from the germline V gene are PRHDT and FYEKMQ (reference sequence). CDR3 protein: CASSLPRGLHGSYEQYF. DNA of the CDR3: TGTGCCAGCAGCTTACCCCGGGGACTCCACGGATCCTACGAGCAGTACTTC.

This chain connects TRBV2 to TRBJ1-2; TRBD1 matches at 7 bases. V lost 1 base to trimming and J lost 8 bases; unmatched junction nucleotides: 4. Germline CDR1 is SNHLY and CDR2 is FYNNEI. This CDR3 comprises 13 residues. The CDR3 protein is CASSEGDSLGYTF. CDR3 DNA sequence: TGTGCCAGCAGTGAAGGGGACAGCCTCGGCTACACCTTC.

The rearrangement links TRBV4-1 to TRBJ2-1; D is ambiguous. Per germline, CDR1 MGHRA and CDR2 YSYEKL. Trimming cost V 0 bases and J 8 bases, with 11 bases left between them. The CDR3 is 14 amino acids. The DNA for the CDR3 is TGCGCCAGCAGCCAAGATTTTAGTATCTATGAGCAGTTCTTC. It is translated as CASSQDFSIYEQFF.

The chain carries TRBV19 and TRBJ1-3, with D possibly TRBD1 on 5 matching bases. The CDR3 runs 13 residues. Germline V gene data show CDR1 as LNHDA and CDR2 as SQIVND (reference sequence). V shed 4 bases and J shed 3 bases, with 7 bases lying between them. Here the CDR3 reads CASSRGVGNTIYF. The CDR3 DNA is TGTGCCAGTAGTAGGGGGGTTGGAAACACCATATATTTT.

V gene TRBV10-3 combines with J gene TRBJ2-7; D remains ambiguous. Trimming took 0 bases from V and 2 from J, leaving 5 bases between them. The CDR3 spans 13 residues. Germline V lookup: CDR1 ENHRY, CDR2 SYGVKD. CDR3 in DNA: TGTGCCATCAGTGAGTCCACGGCCTACGAGCAGTACTTC. As protein: CAISESTAYEQYF.

V is TRBV14 and J is TRBJ1-2; D gene ambiguous. This CDR3 comprises 13 residues. V lost 1 base, J lost 6 bases, and 9 bases lay in between. Germline V gene lookup returns CDR1 SGHDN and CDR2 FVKESK. CDR3 amino acids: CASSQASGNGYTF. CDR3 sequence (DNA): TGTGCCAGCAGCCAAGCGTCGGGGAATGGCTACACCTTC. Drawing the rest from reference TRBV14 and TRBJ1-2, the complete variable domain is EAGVTQFPSHSVIEKGQTVTLRCDPISGHDNLYWYRRVMGKEIKFLLHFVKESKQDESGMPNNRFLAERTGGTYSTLKVQPAELEDSGVYFCASSQASGNGYTFGSGTRLTVV.

The chain recombines TRBV6-5 with TRBJ1-5; D may be TRBD1 (6 bases). CDR3 length: 14 amino acids. Germline CDR1 is MNHEY and CDR2 is SVGAGI. Trimming shortened V by 4 bases and J by 6 bases, and 13 bases separated the two germline ends. As DNA, the CDR3 is TGTGCCAGCAGTTCCGCAGGGGTAGGTCAGCCCCAGCATTTT. The encoded protein is CASSSAGVGQPQHF.

Here the CDR3 reads CASHLSGRGSNEQFF. CDR3 in DNA: TGTGCCAGCCACCTAAGCGGGAGAGGGAGCAATGAGCAGTTCTTC. The chain is built from TRBV6-5 and TRBJ2-1, with 8 bases fitting TRBD2. CDR1 is MNHEY, CDR2 SVGAGI, per germline. The CDR3 sequence is 15 residues long. Trimming took 8 bases from V and 6 from J; bases not matched to a gene: 12.